The 7 T cell receptor beta chains reported below all come from one sample, sequenced in a study of blood T cell repertoires in COVID-19. Repertoires were generated with immunoSEQ multiplex PCR, while TCRdb's copy carries only in-frame clones and drops some. The sample yields some 99,000 clones, 85% to 90% seen once. Specimen: peripheral blood. Receptors were obtained from a human donor in a cohort sampled during active COVID-19.

The chain recombines TRBV4-1 with TRBJ2-2; TRBD2 agrees at 9 bases. With V trimmed by 3 bases and J by 4 bases, 3 bases remained unmatched. Germline values: CDR1 MGHRA, CDR2 YSYEKL. The CDR3 runs 15 residues. The CDR3: CASSHTLAGTGELFF. The CDR3 DNA reads TGCGCCAGCAGCCATACACTAGCGGGCACCGGGGAGCTGTTTTTT.

This clone has only one observation. The V call is TRBV7-2, the J call TRBJ1-4, with TRBD1 matching over 7 bases. J lost 0 bases, V lost 5 bases, and 12 bases had no gene match. The CDR3 is 18 residues long. Per the germline V gene, CDR1 is SGHTA and CDR2 is FQGNSA. The CDR3 region is CASSNSPGQPATNEKLFF. The CDR3 DNA reads as TGTGCCAGCAGCAATAGTCCGGGACAGCCAGCAACTAATGAAAAACTGTTTTTT.

Written as DNA, the CDR3 is TGTGCCAGCAGCTCCACCGGGACAGCGTACAATGAGCAGTTCTTC. This sequence encodes CASSSTGTAYNEQFF. V and J are TRBV7-3 and TRBJ2-1; TRBD1 agrees at 7 bases. This CDR3 is 15 amino acids long. Germline CDR1 and CDR2: SGHTA and FQGTGA. J gave up 4 bases and V 4 bases, and 7 bases lay outside the gene matches.

This clone appeared a few times. The chain has TRBV6-4 and TRBJ1-2; D may be TRBD1 (6 bases). From germline, CDR1 is MRHNA and CDR2 SNTAGT. The CDR3 extends over 15 amino acids. Deletions cut 2 bases from V and 6 bases from J, with 16 bases between. The CDR3 sequence is CASSDRPGTIDGYTF. The CDR3 DNA follows: TGTGCCAGCAGTGACCGCCCAGGGACAATCGATGGCTACACCTTC.

The chain is built from TRBV2 and TRBJ1-2, with TRBD1 identical over 8 bases. This CDR3 comprises 16 residues. The junction had 14 bases not matched to a gene; V was cut back by 6 bases and J by 5 bases. In germline, CDR1 is SNHLY, CDR2 FYNNEI. CDR3 sequence (DNA): TGTGCCAGCAGCCAACAGAAGACAGGGGCGAGGTATGGCTACACCTTC. Translation: CASSQQKTGARYGYTF. The whole variable domain, filled in from reference TRBV2 and TRBJ1-2, reads EPEVTQTPSHQVTQMGQEVILRCVPISNHLYFYWYRQILGQKVEFLVSFYNNEISEKSEIFDDQFSVERPDGSNFTLKIRSTKLEDSAMYFCASSQQKTGARYGYTFGSGTRLTVV.

V gene TRBV18 combines with J gene TRBJ2-5, with 11 bases identical to TRBD2. The CDR3 covers 15 residues. Germline V gives CDR1 KGHSH, CDR2 LQKENI. V lost 3 bases to trimming and J lost 6 bases; unmatched junction nucleotides: 6. The CDR3 nucleotides are TGTGCCAGCTCACCCGGGACTAGCGGTGTTAAGACCCAGTACTTC. Its protein is CASSPGTSGVKTQYF.

CDR3 sequence: CASSPNNEQFF. The DNA of the CDR3 is TGTGCCAGCTCACCCAACAATGAGCAGTTCTTC. V usage is TRBV18 and J usage is TRBJ2-1; D ambiguous. CDR1 is KGHSH, CDR2 LQKENI, per germline. CDR3 length: 11 amino acids. Trimming left V 3 bases short and J 5 bases short, with 2 bases between.